This is a list of T cell receptor beta chains from one sample in a study of cytomegalovirus exposure and HLA in healthy donors. TCRdb's copy holds only in-frame clones and misses some; the assay was immunoSEQ multiplex PCR. The table lists about 190,000 clones, over 80% of them singletons. The sample taken for sequencing was PBMCs. Source of these receptors: a man between 35 and 55 years old in good health and CMV-seropositive. Both conserved end residues are trimmed from each CDR3.

V gene,J gene,CDR3 protein
TRBV21-1,TRBJ1-2,ASSKPRVRANYGYT
TRBV9,TRBJ2-7,ASSVEGVPYEQY
TRBV5-4,TRBJ2-2,ASSLSVWRGSGELF
TRBV19,TRBJ2-2,ASILGRVNTGELF
TRBV5-4,TRBJ1-4,ASSLVGGGLDEKLF
TRBV7-9,TRBJ2-5,SSSSTGGRRETQY
TRBV10-3,TRBJ1-5,AIGTVDQPQH
TRBV27,TRBJ1-2,ASSLGTGSAIYGYT
TRBV27,TRBJ1-2,ASSSDTYYGYT
TRBV6-5,TRBJ2-3,ATGAYTDTQY
TRBV19,TRBJ2-3,ASRVLAGGPEDTQY
TRBV5-1,TRBJ2-5,ASSYPGTSGGGETQY
TRBV25-1,TRBJ1-5,ASGAQPQH
TRBV27,TRBJ2-5,ASSWTGQETQY
TRBV7-2,TRBJ1-1,ASSHPRPQGEAF
TRBV5-1,TRBJ2-1,ASEDRASSYNEQF
TRBV14,TRBJ1-2,ASSLNLLGQWHGYT
TRBV11-2,TRBJ1-4,ASSIQRSKLF
TRBV11-3,TRBJ2-4,ASSLDVSRLAKNIQY
TRBV6-5,TRBJ2-7,ASSQTGGIFEQY
TRBV7-2,TRBJ2-7,ASSLVVEGAD
TRBV19,TRBJ1-5,ASSSGVDQPQH
TRBV6-1,TRBJ1-1,ASSAQTGSTEAF
TRBV7-9,TRBJ1-5,ASSLETVNQPQH
TRBV4-1,TRBJ2-2,ASSPVPGDGTGELF
TRBV6-1,TRBJ2-5,ASSEAGGRGQETQY
TRBV4-2,TRBJ1-5,ASSQQSGAGQPQH
TRBV29-1,TRBJ2-7,SVAGLAVSYEQY
TRBV6-5,TRBJ2-7,AAGEGY
TRBV30,TRBJ2-1,AFGRLAGLGEQF
TRBV5-1,TRBJ2-1,ASSLGGLAGGYNEQF
TRBV7-8,TRBJ2-1,ASSFASGGAAYNEQF
TRBV2,TRBJ2-5,ASSASETQY
TRBV5-8,TRBJ2-1,ASSPPFRDEQF
TRBV13,TRBJ2-7,ASSFWTGREQY
TRBV5-1,TRBJ2-5,ASSLGGRQFFHQETQY
TRBV30,TRBJ1-5,AWSVRQGVQPQH
TRBV5-1,TRBJ2-7,ASKPSLEFYEQY
TRBV10-3,TRBJ2-3,AISFLAGTNSDTQY
TRBV23-1,TRBJ2-5,ASKTSQETQY
TRBV7-2,TRBJ2-3,ASSLTSAASTDTQY
TRBV19,TRBJ1-2,ASSITDRENYGYT
TRBV2,TRBJ2-7,ASTTPGQGAQNSHEQY
TRBV10-2,TRBJ1-3,ASEGNTIY
TRBV10-2,TRBJ2-5,ASDDTLGETQY
TRBV9,TRBJ1-2,ASRQGSGYT
TRBV19,TRBJ2-7,ASSETLAAGSYEQY
TRBV5-4,TRBJ2-2,ASSLGTGGFTGELF
TRBV2,TRBJ2-7,ASREQGTPRQY